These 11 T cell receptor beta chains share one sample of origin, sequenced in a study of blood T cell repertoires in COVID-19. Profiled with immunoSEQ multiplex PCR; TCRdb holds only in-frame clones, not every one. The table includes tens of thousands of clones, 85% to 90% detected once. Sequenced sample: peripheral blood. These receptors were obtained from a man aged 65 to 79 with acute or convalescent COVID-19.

CDR3 amino acids: CASSQTGGNTEAFF. The CDR3 region has the DNA TGTGCCAGCAGCCAAACAGGGGGGAACACTGAAGCTTTCTTT. The gene calls are TRBV7-3 and TRBJ1-1; 8 bases match TRBD1. The CDR3 is 14 amino acids. The J segment lost 1 base and the V segment lost 5 bases, leaving 3 bases of the junction unmatched. Germline loops: CDR1 SGHTA, CDR2 FQGTGA.

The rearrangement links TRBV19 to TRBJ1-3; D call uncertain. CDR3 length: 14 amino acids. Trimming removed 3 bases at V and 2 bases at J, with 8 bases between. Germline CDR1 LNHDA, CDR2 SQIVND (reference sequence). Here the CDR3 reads CASSINAAGNTIYF. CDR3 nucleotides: TGTGCCAGTAGTATTAACGCAGCTGGAAACACCATATATTTT.

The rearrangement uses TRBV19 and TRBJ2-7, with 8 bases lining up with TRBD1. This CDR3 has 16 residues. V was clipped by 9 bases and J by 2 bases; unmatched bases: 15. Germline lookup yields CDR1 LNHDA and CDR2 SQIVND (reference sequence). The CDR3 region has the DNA TGTGCCAGCCGTTATCCATCCGGGACAGGTACCTACGAGCAGTACTTC. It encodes CASRYPSGTGTYEQYF.

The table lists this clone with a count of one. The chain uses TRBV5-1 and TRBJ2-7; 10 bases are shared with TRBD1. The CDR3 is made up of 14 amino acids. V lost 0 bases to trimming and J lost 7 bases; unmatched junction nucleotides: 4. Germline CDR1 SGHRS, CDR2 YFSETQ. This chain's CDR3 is CASSLVGQGREQYF. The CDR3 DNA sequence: TGCGCCAGCAGCTTGGTGGGACAGGGGCGGGAGCAGTACTTC.

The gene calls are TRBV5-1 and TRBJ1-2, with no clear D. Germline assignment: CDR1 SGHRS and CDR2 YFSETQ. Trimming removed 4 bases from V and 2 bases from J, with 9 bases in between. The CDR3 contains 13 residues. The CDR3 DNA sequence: TGCGCCAGCAGCCCGGGAGTCAACTATGGCTACACCTTC. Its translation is CASSPGVNYGYTF.

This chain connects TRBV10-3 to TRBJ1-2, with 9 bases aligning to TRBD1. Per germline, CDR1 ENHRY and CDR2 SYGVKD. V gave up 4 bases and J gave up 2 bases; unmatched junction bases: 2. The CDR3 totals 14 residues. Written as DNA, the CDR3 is TGTGCCATCAGTGCACAGGGGGCCAACTATGGCTACACCTTC. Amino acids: CAISAQGANYGYTF.

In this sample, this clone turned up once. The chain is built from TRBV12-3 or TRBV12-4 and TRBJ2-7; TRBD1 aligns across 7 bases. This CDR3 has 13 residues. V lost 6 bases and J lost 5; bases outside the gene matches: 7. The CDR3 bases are TGTGCCAGCAGGTCGACGGGGACAGACGAGCAGTACTTC. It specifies CASRSTGTDEQYF.

CDR3 DNA sequence: TGCGCCAGCAGACAGCTGAAGAACACTGAAGCTTTCTTT. This encodes CASRQLKNTEAFF. The genes are TRBV4-1 and TRBJ1-1; no clear D gene. Trimming cost V 6 bases and J 1 base, with 9 bases left between them. The CDR3 consists of 13 residues. Germline CDR1 is MGHRA and CDR2 is YSYEKL.

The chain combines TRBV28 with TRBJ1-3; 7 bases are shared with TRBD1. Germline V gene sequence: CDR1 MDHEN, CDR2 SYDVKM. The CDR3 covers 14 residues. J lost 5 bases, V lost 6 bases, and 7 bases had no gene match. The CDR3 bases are TGTGCCAGCAGGGGAAGGGGGCGGAGAAACACCATATATTTT. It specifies CASRGRGRRNTIYF.

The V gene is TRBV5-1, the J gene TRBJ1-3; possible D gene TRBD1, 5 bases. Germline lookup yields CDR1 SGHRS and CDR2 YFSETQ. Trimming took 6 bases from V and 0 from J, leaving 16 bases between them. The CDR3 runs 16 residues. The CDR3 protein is CASTAIGASSGNTIYF. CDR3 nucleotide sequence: TGCGCCAGCACAGCTATTGGGGCCTCCTCTGGAAACACCATATATTTT. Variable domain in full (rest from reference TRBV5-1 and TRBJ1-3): KAGVTQTPRYLIKTRGQQVTLSCSPISGHRSVSWYQQTPGQGLQFLFEYFSETQRNKGNFPGRFSGRQFSNSRSEMNVSTLELGDSALYLCASTAIGASSGNTIYFGEGSWLTVV.

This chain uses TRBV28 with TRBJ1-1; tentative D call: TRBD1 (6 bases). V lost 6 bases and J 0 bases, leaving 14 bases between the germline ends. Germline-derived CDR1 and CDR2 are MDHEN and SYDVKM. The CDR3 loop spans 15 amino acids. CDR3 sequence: CASSSGAPMNTEAFF. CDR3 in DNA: TGTGCCAGCAGCTCAGGGGCACCTATGAACACTGAAGCTTTCTTT. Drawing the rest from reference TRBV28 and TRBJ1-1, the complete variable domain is DVKVTQSSRYLVKRTGEKVFLECVQDMDHENMFWYRQDPGLGLRLIYFSYDVKMKEKGDIPEGYSVSREKKERFSLILESASTNQTSMYLCASSSGAPMNTEAFFGQGTRLTVV.